This T cell receptor (beta chain) came from a study of cytomegalovirus exposure and HLA in healthy donors. In the PCR, 60 Vbeta and 13 Jbeta primers were used. This table comes from immunoSEQ multiplex PCR, and its TCRdb copy is limited to in-frame clones, with some not included. The sample shows some 13,000 clones, about 64% of them seen only once. Germline V lookup: CDR1 SQVTM, CDR2 ANQGSEA. CDR3 length: 13 residues. Trimming at V came to 3 bases and at J to 11 bases, leaving 10 bases not matched to a gene. This clonotype originated in a woman between 45 and 65 years old in good health and CMV-seropositive. The sequenced material came from PBMCs. The J gene is TRBJ1-1, the V gene TRBV29-1; 9 bases map to TRBD1. CDR3 DNA sequence: TGCAGCGTTGACCCCGGGACAGGGAGCTCGGCTTTCTTT. Translated: CSVDPGTGSSAFF.